The 16 T cell receptor beta chains below come from one sample, sequenced in a study of cytomegalovirus exposure and HLA in healthy donors. Only in-frame clones appear in the TCRdb table, and some are missing; sequencing was by immunoSEQ multiplex PCR. The table has about 130,000 clones, 70% to 85% seen once. The sample was PBMCs. The origin of the receptors is a man aged 25 to 40 in good health and CMV-seropositive.

Only a few counts were recorded for this clone. J is TRBJ2-7 and V is TRBV29-1; no clear D gene. This CDR3 comprises 12 residues. V was pared by 3 bases and J by 5 bases, with 11 bases between. CDR1 and CDR2 from the germline V gene are SQVTM and ANQGSEA. CDR3 DNA sequence: TGCAGCGTTGATACCGGAGCCCACGAGCAGTACTTC. This codes for CSVDTGAHEQYF.

J is TRBJ2-7 and V is TRBV19; D not certain. This CDR3 is 13 amino acids long. Trimming cost V 3 bases and J 1 base, with 7 bases left between them. Germline V gene sequence: CDR1 LNHDA, CDR2 SQIVND (reference sequence). The CDR3 region is CASSIPGSYEQYF. CDR3 nucleotide sequence: TGTGCCAGTAGTATCCCAGGTTCCTACGAGCAGTACTTC.

V and J are TRBV29-1 and TRBJ1-1; D possibly corresponds to TRBD1 (6 bases). The germline V gene encodes CDR1 SQVTM and CDR2 ANQGSEA. Trimming left V 2 bases short and J 5 bases short, with 9 bases between. The CDR3 is 12 residues long. CDR3 protein: CSVESGTTEAFF. The CDR3 DNA sequence: TGCAGCGTTGAAAGCGGGACAACTGAAGCTTTCTTT.

V usage is TRBV29-1 and J usage is TRBJ1-4; D not resolved. From germline, CDR1 is SQVTM and CDR2 ANQGSEA. This CDR3 contains 14 residues. The V end lost 6 bases, the J end lost 5 bases, and 16 bases lay between the germline ends. The CDR3 sequence: CSVPIQDINEKLFF. CDR3 DNA sequence: TGCAGCGTCCCCATCCAGGATATAAATGAAAAACTGTTTTTT.

The rearrangement uses TRBV9 and TRBJ1-3, with D possibly matching TRBD1 (5 bases). Trimming pared 4 bases from V and 0 bases from J, leaving 11 bases between. Germline CDR1 is SGDLS and CDR2 is YYNGEE. This CDR3 is built from 15 residues. The CDR3 protein is CASSISGASGNTIYF. The CDR3 nucleotides are TGTGCCAGCAGCATTAGTGGGGCCTCTGGAAACACCATATATTTT.

This sequence joins TRBV7-3 and TRBJ1-1; the match to TRBD1 covers 8 bases. V was pared by 4 bases and J by 4 bases, with 5 bases of the junction left unmatched. Germline V lookup: CDR1 SGHTA, CDR2 FQGTGA. This CDR3 has 14 residues. The CDR3 bases are TGTGCCAGCAGCTGGGGGACAGGAGCCACTGAAGCTTTCTTT. Translated: CASSWGTGATEAFF.

This chain joins TRBV7-9 and TRBJ2-7, with 7 bases identical to TRBD2. Looked up from germline, CDR1 is SEHNR and CDR2 is FQNEAQ (reference sequence). Trimming took 4 bases from V and 0 from J; bases not matched to a gene: 6. The CDR3 extends over 15 amino acids. The CDR3 DNA reads as TGTGCCAGCAGCTCCTCTAGCGGAAGCTCCTACGAGCAGTACTTC. As protein: CASSSSSGSSYEQYF.

The chain joins TRBV7-2 to TRBJ2-3; 10 nucleotides line up with TRBD1. Losses at the gene ends were 1 base for V and 8 bases for J; bases not matched to a gene: 6. Germline V gene lookup returns CDR1 SGHTA and CDR2 FQGNSA. This CDR3 comprises 15 residues. The CDR3 loop is CASSLGGQGVGTQYF. CDR3 DNA sequence: TGTGCCAGCAGCTTAGGTGGACAGGGGGTTGGTACGCAGTATTTT. Full variable domain (remainder filled in from reference TRBV7-2 and TRBJ2-3): GAGVSQSPSNKVTEKGKDVELRCDPISGHTALYWYRQSLGQGLEFLIYFQGNSAPDKSGLPSDRFSAERTGGSVSTLTIQRTQQEDSAVYLCASSLGGQGVGTQYFGPGTRLTVL.

This rearrangement joins TRBV7-6 to TRBJ1-3; D possibly corresponds to TRBD1 (5 bases). This CDR3 region has 15 residues. Germline CDR1 and CDR2: SGHVS and FNYEAQ. V was cut by 4 bases and J by 0 bases, with 10 bases left in between. The CDR3: CASSSTVPSGNTIYF. In DNA, the CDR3 is TGTGCCAGCAGCTCGACAGTTCCCTCTGGAAACACCATATATTTT.

The chain has TRBV9 and TRBJ2-1; D not resolved. The CDR3 runs to 12 residues. In germline, CDR1 is SGDLS, CDR2 YYNGEE. Trimming removed 3 bases from V and 6 bases from J, with 7 bases in between. The CDR3 DNA is TGTGCCAGCAGCGGACTGGGCAATGAGCAGTTCTTC. Translation: CASSGLGNEQFF.

V usage is TRBV7-2 and J usage is TRBJ1-2; 7 nucleotides align to TRBD1. Germline V CDR1 and CDR2: SGHTA, FQGNSA. The CDR3 has 16 amino acids. V dropped 4 bases and J dropped 6; count of bases not matched to a gene: 14. CDR3 DNA: TGTGCCAGCAGCTCTATTACTCACAGGGGAAATCATGGCTACACCTTC. It is translated as CASSSITHRGNHGYTF.

Of note for this clone: At the DNA level, this CDR3 is encoded by other sequences in the same sample as well. CDR3 coding DNA: TGTGCCAGCTCACCACAACAGGGCAATGAGCAGTTCTTC. Translation gives CASSPQQGNEQFF. The chain uses TRBV18 and TRBJ2-1; the D gene is possibly TRBD1 (6 bases). V lost 1 base and J 6 bases, leaving 7 bases between the germline ends. The germline gives CDR1 KGHSH, CDR2 LQKENI. The CDR3 runs 13 residues.

In its sample, this clone was seen once. The chain uses TRBV18 and TRBJ2-7; D might be TRBD1 (5 bases). Trimming left V 8 bases short and J 0 bases short, with 11 bases between. Per the germline V gene, CDR1 is KGHSH and CDR2 is LQKENI. The CDR3 is made up of 13 amino acids. CDR3 residues: CASSMGPSYEQYF. In DNA form, the CDR3 reads TGTGCCAGCAGTATGGGGCCCTCCTACGAGCAGTACTTC.

The DNA of the CDR3 is TGTGCCAGCAGCCCAGAGTCCCCTAGCGGGGGGGCCTACAATGAGCAGTTCTTC. This translates into CASSPESPSGGAYNEQFF. The genes are TRBV13 and TRBJ2-1; 12 nucleotides match TRBD2. The CDR3 runs to 18 residues. Looked up from germline, CDR1 is PRHDT and CDR2 is FYEKMQ (reference sequence). V lost 5 bases to trimming and J lost 2 bases; unmatched junction nucleotides: 10.

The rearrangement uses TRBV9 and TRBJ2-2; a possible D gene is TRBD2 (6 bases). V was pared by 4 bases and J by 6 bases, with 13 bases between. Germline lookup yields CDR1 SGDLS and CDR2 YYNGEE. The CDR3 loop spans 14 amino acids. The CDR3 sequence is CASSPVGGAGELFF. In DNA form, the CDR3 reads TGTGCCAGCAGCCCCGTGGGGGGAGCCGGGGAGCTGTTTTTT.

This chain connects TRBV18 to TRBJ1-5; D perhaps matches TRBD1 (6 bases). The CDR3 extends over 14 amino acids. V was trimmed by 3 bases and J by 5 bases, leaving 11 bases between them. Germline lookup yields CDR1 KGHSH and CDR2 LQKENI. The DNA for the CDR3 is TGTGCCAGCTCACCCCAGGGGACGGATCAGCCCCAGCATTTT. It encodes CASSPQGTDQPQHF.